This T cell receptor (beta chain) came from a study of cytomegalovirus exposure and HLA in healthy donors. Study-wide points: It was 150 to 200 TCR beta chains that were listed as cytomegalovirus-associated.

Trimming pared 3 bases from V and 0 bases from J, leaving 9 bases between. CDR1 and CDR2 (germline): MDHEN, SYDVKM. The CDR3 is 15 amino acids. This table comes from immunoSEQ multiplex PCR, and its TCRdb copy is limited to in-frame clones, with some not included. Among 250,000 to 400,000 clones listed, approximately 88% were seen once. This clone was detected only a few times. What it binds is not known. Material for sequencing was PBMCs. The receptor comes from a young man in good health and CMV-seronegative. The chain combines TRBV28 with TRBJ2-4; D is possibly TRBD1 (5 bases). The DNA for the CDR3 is TGTGCCAGCAGTTTCGACAGACTAGCCAAAAACATTCAGTACTTC. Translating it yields CASSFDRLAKNIQYF. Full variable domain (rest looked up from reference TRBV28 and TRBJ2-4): DVKVTQSSRYLVKRTGEKVFLECVQDMDHENMFWYRQDPGLGLRLIYFSYDVKMKEKGDIPEGYSVSREKKERFSLILESASTNQTSMYLCASSFDRLAKNIQYFGAGTRLSVL.